These T cell receptor beta chains were read from a single sample in a study of cytomegalovirus exposure and HLA in healthy donors. Generated by immunoSEQ multiplex PCR, the TCRdb table keeps only in-frame clones and is missing some. Of under 85,000 clones listed, 68% are singletons. The source material was PBMCs. These receptors all come from a woman in her 30s in good health and CMV-seronegative. CDR3s include the opening cysteine and the closing phenylalanine or tryptophan. The order of the fields is J gene, V gene, CDR3 protein.

J: TRBJ1-2
V: TRBV4-2
CDR3: CASSPGGGANYGYTF

J: TRBJ2-2
V: TRBV28
CDR3: CASGTLNTGELFF

J: TRBJ2-7
V: TRBV10-3
CDR3: CAISEGGLGEQYF

J: TRBJ1-2
V: TRBV19
CDR3: CAGRSGYGYTF

J: TRBJ1-4
V: TRBV5-6
CDR3: CASSLDRGSATNEKLFF

J: TRBJ2-1
V: TRBV1
CDR3: CTSSQGEAGTSEDNEQFF

J: TRBJ1-5
V: TRBV9
CDR3: CASSVGGKRNQPQHF

J: TRBJ2-4
V: TRBV5-6
CDR3: CATCRGYGNIQYF

J: TRBJ1-2
V: TRBV5-4
CDR3: CASSFRDRAWGYTF

J: TRBJ1-1
V: TRBV5-1
CDR3: CASSLDGGGGTEAFF

J: TRBJ2-3
V: TRBV6-6
CDR3: CASVPGPGTDTQYF

J: TRBJ1-1
V: TRBV4-3
CDR3: CASSQDNWDRGTDTEAFF

J: TRBJ2-7
V: TRBV6-1
CDR3: CASTPRRTYEQYF

J: TRBJ2-7
V: TRBV11-2
CDR3: CASSSGGRGYEQYF

J: TRBJ2-7
V: TRBV30
CDR3: CAWGRRRGTYEQYF

J: TRBJ2-3
V: TRBV7-3
CDR3: CASSSGHQDTQYF

J: TRBJ1-2
V: TRBV15
CDR3: CATSRDRGAGYGYTF

J: TRBJ1-1
V: TRBV6-6
CDR3: CASRGGGTEAFF

J: TRBJ2-1
V: TRBV7-2
CDR3: CASSSSGGRYNEQFF

J: TRBJ1-3
V: TRBV21-1
CDR3: CASSQNDNQGFGNTIYF

J: TRBJ2-7
V: TRBV7-3
CDR3: CASSSGQGGEQYF

J: TRBJ1-5
V: TRBV4-3
CDR3: CASSLGVNQPQHF

J: TRBJ1-5
V: TRBV9
CDR3: CASSPLGSNQPQHF

J: TRBJ2-1
V: TRBV5-1
CDR3: CASSFTSEQFF

J: TRBJ2-7
V: TRBV6-1
CDR3: CASSAEETYEQYF

J: TRBJ2-5
V: TRBV18
CDR3: CASSLGSEGKETQYF

J: TRBJ2-1
V: TRBV6-5
CDR3: CASSYSPGYNEQFF

J: TRBJ2-3
V: TRBV2
CDR3: CASKRDRGSRDTQYF

J: TRBJ2-7
V: TRBV25-1
CDR3: CASSEPLVTGVEHEQYF

J: TRBJ1-5
V: TRBV7-6
CDR3: CASSLAPGIGQPQHF

J: TRBJ2-7
V: TRBV28
CDR3: CASNVQGAEYEQYF

J: TRBJ1-4
V: TRBV2
CDR3: CASSSEKLFF

J: TRBJ2-7
V: TRBV4-3
CDR3: CASSQDPTSELVYEQYF

J: TRBJ2-3
V: TRBV28
CDR3: CASSFGTLSHSEYF

J: TRBJ2-7
V: TRBV4-3
CDR3: CASSHSGTGSYEQYF

J: TRBJ2-5
V: TRBV6-5
CDR3: CASSYSGTSGQETQYF